Presented here are 18 T cell receptor beta chains from one specimen sequenced in a study of cytomegalovirus exposure and HLA in healthy donors. The PCR was carried out with 60 Vbeta primers and 13 Jbeta primers. Method: immunoSEQ multiplex PCR; TCRdb's copy keeps in-frame clones and lacks some. The sample lists around 150,000 clones, about 80% occurring once. Material for sequencing was PBMCs. The receptors were gathered from a male donor in good health and CMV-seronegative.

This sequence joins TRBV9 and TRBJ2-3, with 13 bases identical to TRBD2. The CDR3 has 15 residues. Germline values: CDR1 SGDLS, CDR2 YYNGEE. Unmatched junction bases numbered 2, after V lost 4 bases and J lost 3 bases. CDR3: CASSSTSGRTDTQYF. The CDR3 DNA reads TGTGCCAGCAGCTCGACTAGCGGGAGGACAGATACGCAGTATTTT.

This chain links TRBV7-2 with TRBJ2-1, with D perhaps matching TRBD1 (5 bases). Trimming took off 5 bases at V and 9 bases at J, with 20 bases between the two ends. The CDR3 runs to 15 residues. CDR1 is SGHTA, CDR2 FQGNSA, per germline. CDR3 region: CASSPRATLRGEQFF. DNA of the CDR3: TGTGCCAGCAGCCCTAGGGCAACCCTAAGGGGTGAGCAGTTCTTC.

This clone has only one observation. V gene TRBV11-3 combines with J gene TRBJ2-3, with TRBD1 identical over 8 bases. The CDR3 runs to 17 residues. V lost 5 bases and J lost 4; bases outside the gene matches: 14. Germline CDR1 reads SGHNT; CDR2 reads YENEEA. CDR3 DNA: TGTGCCAGCAGCCCAGTAGGTGGGGCAGGGGGCGCAGATACGCAGTATTTT. Translating it yields CASSPVGGAGGADTQYF.

V usage is TRBV7-8 and J usage is TRBJ2-7; maybe TRBD2 (6 bases). The CDR3 has 14 amino acids. Germline values: CDR1 SGHVS, CDR2 FQNEAQ. V dropped 7 bases and J dropped 6 bases, with 19 bases sitting between them. The CDR3 protein is CASMVELATREQYF. CDR3 nucleotide sequence: TGTGCCAGCATGGTTGAACTAGCAACCCGCGAGCAGTACTTC. Full variable domain (rest looked up from reference TRBV7-8 and TRBJ2-7): GAGVSQSPRYKVAKRGQDVALRCDPISGHVSLFWYQQALGQGPEFLTYFQNEAQLDKSGLPSDRFFAERPEGSVSTLKIQRTQQEDSAVYLCASMVELATREQYFGPGTRLTVT.

V gene TRBV10-3 combines with J gene TRBJ1-2; D remains unclear. Per germline, CDR1 ENHRY and CDR2 SYGVKD. The CDR3 is 13 amino acids. The ends were cut back, 10 bases at V and 5 bases at J, with 17 bases in the middle. CDR3 coding DNA: TGTGCCACCAATGGACCCGAGGGTTATGGCTACACCTTC. Protein sequence: CATNGPEGYGYTF.

The chain uses TRBV25-1 and TRBJ2-7, with D possibly being TRBD1 (6 bases). This CDR3 is 13 amino acids long. V gave up 8 bases and J gave up 3 bases, with 14 bases separating them. Germline loops: CDR1 MGHDK, CDR2 SYGVNS. The CDR3 spells CASGPGTFYEQYF. In nucleotides, the CDR3 is TGTGCCAGCGGCCCGGGGACATTCTACGAGCAGTACTTC.

The rearrangement joins TRBV27 to TRBJ1-6; D gene unclear. Germline CDR1 MNHEY, CDR2 SMNVEV (reference sequence). The CDR3 consists of 15 residues. Trimming pared 5 bases from V and 7 bases from J, leaving 15 bases between. CDR3 residues: CASSAYGMRNSPLHF. The CDR3 DNA is TGTGCCAGCAGTGCTTATGGTATGCGGAATTCACCCCTCCACTTT.

Only a few counts were recorded for this clone. The chain carries TRBV7-2 and TRBJ1-1; unclear D gene. The CDR3 extends over 12 amino acids. From germline, CDR1 is SGHTA and CDR2 FQGNSA. V was cut by 1 base and J by 11 bases, with 11 bases left in between. The CDR3 DNA follows: TGTGCCAGCAGCTTAGGAGGCCTGAGGGCTTTCTTT. This encodes CASSLGGLRAFF.

This rearrangement joins TRBV5-5 to TRBJ1-2; TRBD1 matches at 9 bases. V was clipped by 5 bases and J by 2 bases; unmatched bases: 10. Germline-derived CDR1 and CDR2 are SGHKS and YYEKEE (reference sequence). This CDR3 is 16 amino acids long. The CDR3 sequence: CASSLGQGKINYGYTF. The CDR3 DNA reads TGTGCCAGCAGTCTAGGACAGGGGAAAATCAACTATGGCTACACCTTC.

The chain recombines TRBV4-1 with TRBJ2-2; TRBD2 agrees at 9 bases. Germline CDR1 reads MGHRA; CDR2 reads YSYEKL. V was pared by 4 bases and J by 6 bases, with 6 bases of the junction left unmatched. This CDR3 spans 15 amino acids. The CDR3 nucleotides are TGCGCCAGCAGCCCCCGGACTAGCGAATCCGGGGAGCTGTTTTTT. Protein: CASSPRTSESGELFF.

This clone appeared once. The CDR3 spells CASSPQGPMNTEAFF. The CDR3 DNA sequence: TGTGCCAGCAGCCCCCAGGGGCCCATGAACACTGAAGCTTTCTTT. The chain carries TRBV9 and TRBJ1-1; TRBD1 is a possible D gene (6 bases). Germline assignment: CDR1 SGDLS and CDR2 YYNGEE. The ends were cut back, 4 bases at V and 0 bases at J, with 13 bases in the middle. The CDR3 length is 15 residues.

The chain couples TRBV5-6 to TRBJ2-5, with TRBD2 as a possible D gene (6 bases). CDR1 SGHDT and CDR2 YYEEEE come from the germline V gene. The V gene lost 4 bases and the J gene lost 1 base, with 14 bases spanning the gap. CDR3 length: 15 residues. This CDR3 is CASSSTPEGQETQYF. As DNA, the CDR3 is TGTGCCAGCAGCAGTACTCCGGAGGGCCAAGAGACCCAGTACTTC.

This clone has a handful of counts. The chain is built from TRBV7-2 and TRBJ2-1; TRBD1 matches 10 bases. Losses at the gene ends were 3 bases for V and 7 bases for J; bases not matched to a gene: 12. The CDR3 spans 17 residues. The germline gives CDR1 SGHTA, CDR2 FQGNSA. The CDR3 spells CASSFPTGGVLGNEQFF. As DNA, the CDR3 is TGTGCCAGCAGCTTCCCGACAGGGGGCGTTTTGGGGAATGAGCAGTTCTTC.

CDR3 sequence reads: CASRRTDYEQYF. The CDR3 bases are TGTGCCAGCAGGCGGACAGATTACGAGCAGTACTTC. V gene TRBV2 combines with J gene TRBJ2-7; maybe TRBD1 (6 bases). CDR3 length: 12 amino acids. V shed 6 bases and J shed 4 bases, with 10 bases lying between them. The germline V gene has CDR1 SNHLY and CDR2 FYNNEI.

The J gene is TRBJ2-7, the V gene TRBV7-2, with 11 nucleotides matching TRBD2. Germline trimming cut 6 bases from V and 3 bases from J; bases unmatched to any gene: 4. This CDR3 region has 14 residues. Germline assignment: CDR1 SGHTA and CDR2 FQGNSA. This chain's CDR3 is CASRLAGGLYEQYF. For the CDR3, the DNA is TGTGCCAGCAGGCTAGCGGGGGGACTCTACGAGCAGTACTTC.

This clone was detected once. The chain is built from TRBV11-2 and TRBJ1-2; 9 nucleotides align to TRBD1. The V gene end was trimmed by 1 base and the J gene end by 0 bases; junction bases not matched to a gene: 6. The germline CDR1 and CDR2 sequences are SGHAT and FQNNGV. This CDR3 is built from 17 residues. The CDR3 nucleotides are TGTGCCAGCAGCTTAGGGACAGGGGCGGAAGCTAACTATGGCTACACCTTC. This gives the protein CASSLGTGAEANYGYTF.

This clone came up a few times. The chain couples TRBV5-6 to TRBJ1-1; D is uncertain. The V gene's germline CDR1 is SGHDT and CDR2 YYEEEE. Trimming removed 2 bases from V and 4 bases from J, with 15 bases in between. This CDR3 contains 15 residues. As DNA, the CDR3 is TGTGCCAGCAGCTTTGCGGGGAACGAACGCACTGAAGCTTTCTTT. Protein: CASSFAGNERTEAFF.

The chain uses TRBV2 and TRBJ1-1, with D perhaps matching TRBD1 (6 bases). CDR1 is SNHLY, CDR2 FYNNEI, per germline. The CDR3 length is 13 residues. V lost 6 bases to trimming and J lost 1 base, with 9 bases between them. CDR3 in amino acids: CASRVQGNTEAFF. The CDR3, as DNA: TGTGCCAGCAGGGTACAGGGGAACACTGAAGCTTTCTTT.